This entry lists 2 T cell receptor beta chains sequenced from one sample in a study of radiotherapy plus CTLA-4 blockade in lung cancer. Method: immunoSEQ multiplex PCR; TCRdb's copy keeps in-frame clones and lacks some. This repertoire shows tens of thousands of clones, approximately 80% found once; its top ten account for 7% to 7.5%. The material sequenced was peripheral blood, taken from a patient treated with radiotherapy plus ipilimumab. Source of these receptors: a human donor with non-small cell lung cancer who had a complete response to radiotherapy plus ipilimumab.

This chain uses TRBV7-9 with TRBJ2-3, with 7 bases that match TRBD1. CDR1 is SEHNR, CDR2 FQNEAQ, per germline (reference sequence). This CDR3 comprises 15 residues. After removal of 4 bases from V and 3 bases from J, the junction contained 7 bases not matched to a gene. This CDR3 is CASSSRDRRTDTQYF. In nucleotides, the CDR3 is TGTGCCAGCAGCTCCCGGGACAGAAGGACAGATACGCAGTATTTT.

The chain joins TRBV2 to TRBJ1-5; D gene uncertain. With 2 bases removed from V and 1 base from J, the gap between germline ends came to 6 bases. The CDR3 totals 14 residues. Germline lookup yields CDR1 SNHLY and CDR2 FYNNEI. CDR3 nucleotides: TGTGCCAGCAGTGAACGGCAGAGCAATCAGCCCCAGCATTTT. Encoded protein: CASSERQSNQPQHF.